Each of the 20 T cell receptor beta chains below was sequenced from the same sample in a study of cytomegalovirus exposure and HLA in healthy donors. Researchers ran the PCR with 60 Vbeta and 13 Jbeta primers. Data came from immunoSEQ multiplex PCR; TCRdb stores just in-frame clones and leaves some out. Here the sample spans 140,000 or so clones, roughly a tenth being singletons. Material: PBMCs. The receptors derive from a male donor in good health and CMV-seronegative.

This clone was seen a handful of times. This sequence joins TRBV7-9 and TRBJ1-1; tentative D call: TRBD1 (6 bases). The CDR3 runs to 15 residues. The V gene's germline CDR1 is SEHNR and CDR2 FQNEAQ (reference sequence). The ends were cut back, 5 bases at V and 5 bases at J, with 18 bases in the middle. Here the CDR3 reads CASSALRQGWTEAFF. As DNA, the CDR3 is TGTGCCAGCAGCGCACTAAGGCAGGGGTGGACTGAAGCTTTCTTT. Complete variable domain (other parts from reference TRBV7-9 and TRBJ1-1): DTGVSQNPRHKITKRGQNVTFRCDPISEHNRLYWYRQTLGQGPEFLTYFQNEAQLEKSRLLSDRFSAERPKGSFSTLEIQRTEQGDSAMYLCASSALRQGWTEAFFGQGTRLTVV.

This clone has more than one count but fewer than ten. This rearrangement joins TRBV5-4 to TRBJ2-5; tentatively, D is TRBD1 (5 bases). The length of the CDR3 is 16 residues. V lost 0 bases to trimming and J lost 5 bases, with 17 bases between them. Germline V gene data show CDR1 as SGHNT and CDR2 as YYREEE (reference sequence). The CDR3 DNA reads TGTGCCAGCAGCTTGGCCGCAGGGTCTGGGGCGGAGACCCAGTACTTC. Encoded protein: CASSLAAGSGAETQYF.

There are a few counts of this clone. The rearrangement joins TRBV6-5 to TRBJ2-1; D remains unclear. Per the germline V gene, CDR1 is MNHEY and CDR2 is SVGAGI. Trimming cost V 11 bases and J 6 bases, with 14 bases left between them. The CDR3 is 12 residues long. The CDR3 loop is CASLGATNEQFF. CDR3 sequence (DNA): TGTGCCTCCCTGGGCGCCACCAATGAGCAGTTCTTC.

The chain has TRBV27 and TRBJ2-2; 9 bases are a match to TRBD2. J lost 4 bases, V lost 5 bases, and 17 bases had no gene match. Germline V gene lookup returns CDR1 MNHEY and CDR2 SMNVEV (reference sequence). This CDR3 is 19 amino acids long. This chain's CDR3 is CASSPGWGWLAGATGELFF. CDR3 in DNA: TGTGCCAGCAGTCCCGGCTGGGGGTGGTTAGCGGGGGCCACCGGGGAGCTGTTTTTT.

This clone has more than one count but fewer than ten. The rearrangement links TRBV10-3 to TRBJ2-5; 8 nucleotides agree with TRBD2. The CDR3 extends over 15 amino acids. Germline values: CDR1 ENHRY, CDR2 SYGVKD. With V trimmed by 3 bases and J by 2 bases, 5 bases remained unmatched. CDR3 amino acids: CAISDSGSRQETQYF. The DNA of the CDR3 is TGTGCCATCAGTGACAGCGGGAGTAGGCAAGAGACCCAGTACTTC.

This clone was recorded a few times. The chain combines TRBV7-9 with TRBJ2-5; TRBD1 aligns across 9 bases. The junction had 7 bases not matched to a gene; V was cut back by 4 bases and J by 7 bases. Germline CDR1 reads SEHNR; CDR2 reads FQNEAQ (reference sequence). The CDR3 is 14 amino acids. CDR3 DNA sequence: TGTGCCAGCAGCTCCAGGGACAGGGAAGTGACCCAGTACTTC. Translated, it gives CASSSRDREVTQYF.

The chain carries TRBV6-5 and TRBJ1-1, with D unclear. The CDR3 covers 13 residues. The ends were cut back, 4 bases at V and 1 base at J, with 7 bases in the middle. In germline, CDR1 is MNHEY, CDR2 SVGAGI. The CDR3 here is CASSFTQNTEAFF. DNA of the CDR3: TGTGCCAGCAGTTTTACTCAGAACACTGAAGCTTTCTTT.

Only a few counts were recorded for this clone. The CDR3 here is CASSESWGTGGWPKAFF. CDR3 nucleotides: TGTGCCAGCAGTGAATCCTGGGGGACAGGGGGTTGGCCCAAAGCTTTCTTT. This chain uses TRBV25-1 with TRBJ1-1, with 11 bases lining up with TRBD1. V trimming: 1 base; J trimming: 9 bases; junction bases outside the gene matches: 13. This CDR3 has 17 amino acids. In germline, CDR1 is MGHDK, CDR2 SYGVNS. The whole variable domain, filled in from reference TRBV25-1 and TRBJ1-1, reads EADIYQTPRYLVIGTGKKITLECSQTMGHDKMYWYQQDPGMELHLIHYSYGVNSTEKGDLSSESTVSRIRTEHFPLTLESARPSHTSQYLCASSESWGTGGWPKAFFGQGTRLTVV.

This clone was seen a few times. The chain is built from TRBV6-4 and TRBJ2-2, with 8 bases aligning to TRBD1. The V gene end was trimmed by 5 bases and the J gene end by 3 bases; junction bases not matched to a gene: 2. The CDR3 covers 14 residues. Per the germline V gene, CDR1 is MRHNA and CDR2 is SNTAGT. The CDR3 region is CASSKQGDTGELFF. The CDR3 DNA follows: TGTGCCAGCAGTAAACAGGGGGACACCGGGGAGCTGTTTTTT.

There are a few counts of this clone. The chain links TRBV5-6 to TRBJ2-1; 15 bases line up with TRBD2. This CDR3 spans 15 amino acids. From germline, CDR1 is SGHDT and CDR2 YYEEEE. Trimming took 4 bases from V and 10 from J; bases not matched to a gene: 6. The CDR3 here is CASSRGLAGGFEQFF. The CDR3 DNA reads TGTGCCAGCAGCAGGGGACTAGCGGGAGGTTTCGAGCAGTTCTTC.

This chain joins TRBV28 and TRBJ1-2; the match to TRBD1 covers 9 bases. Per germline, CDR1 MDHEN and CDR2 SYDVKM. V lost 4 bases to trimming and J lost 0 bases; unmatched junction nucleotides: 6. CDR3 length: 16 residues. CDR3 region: CASSSPGQGPNYGYTF. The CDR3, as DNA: TGTGCCAGCAGTTCTCCGGGACAGGGCCCTAACTATGGCTACACCTTC.

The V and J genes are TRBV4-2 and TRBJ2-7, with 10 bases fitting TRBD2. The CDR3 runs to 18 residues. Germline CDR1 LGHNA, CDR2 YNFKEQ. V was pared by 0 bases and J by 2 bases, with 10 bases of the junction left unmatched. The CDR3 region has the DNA TGTGCCAGCAGCCAAGAAGAACTAGCGGGACCCTGGGCCTACGAGCAGTACTTC. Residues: CASSQEELAGPWAYEQYF.

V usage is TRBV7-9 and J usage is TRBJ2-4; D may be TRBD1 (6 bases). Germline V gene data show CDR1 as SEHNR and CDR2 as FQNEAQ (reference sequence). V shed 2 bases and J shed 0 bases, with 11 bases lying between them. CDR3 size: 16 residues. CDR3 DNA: TGTGCCAGCAGCTTAATTGGACAGAGAGCCAAAAACATTCAGTACTTC. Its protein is CASSLIGQRAKNIQYF.

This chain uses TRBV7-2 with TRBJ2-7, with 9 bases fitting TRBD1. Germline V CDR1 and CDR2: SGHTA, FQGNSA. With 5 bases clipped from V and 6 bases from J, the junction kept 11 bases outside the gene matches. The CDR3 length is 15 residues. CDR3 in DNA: TGTGCCAGCAGCGCGGGACAGGGCCGAGTTGGCGAGCAGTACTTC. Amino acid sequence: CASSAGQGRVGEQYF.

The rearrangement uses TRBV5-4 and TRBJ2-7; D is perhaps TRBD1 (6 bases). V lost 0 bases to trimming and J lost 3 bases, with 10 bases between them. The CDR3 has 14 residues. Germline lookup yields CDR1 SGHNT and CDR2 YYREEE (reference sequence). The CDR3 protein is CASSLGTENYEQYF. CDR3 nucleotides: TGTGCCAGCAGCTTGGGGACAGAAAACTACGAGCAGTACTTC.

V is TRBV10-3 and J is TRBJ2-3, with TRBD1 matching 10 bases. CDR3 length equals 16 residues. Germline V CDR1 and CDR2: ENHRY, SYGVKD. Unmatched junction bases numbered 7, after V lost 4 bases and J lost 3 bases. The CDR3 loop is CAISAQRQGATDTQYF. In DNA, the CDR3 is TGTGCCATCAGTGCTCAGCGACAGGGGGCGACAGATACGCAGTATTTT.

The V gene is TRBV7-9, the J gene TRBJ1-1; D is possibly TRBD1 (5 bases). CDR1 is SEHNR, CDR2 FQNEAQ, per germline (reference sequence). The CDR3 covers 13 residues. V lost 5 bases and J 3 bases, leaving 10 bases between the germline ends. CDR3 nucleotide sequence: TGTGCCAGCAGCCCGGCGGGGGACACTGAAGCTTTCTTT. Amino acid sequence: CASSPAGDTEAFF.

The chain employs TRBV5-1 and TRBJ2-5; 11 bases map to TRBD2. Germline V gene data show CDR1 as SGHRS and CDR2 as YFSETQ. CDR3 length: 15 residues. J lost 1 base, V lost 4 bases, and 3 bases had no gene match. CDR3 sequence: CASSRGTSGQETQYF. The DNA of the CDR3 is TGCGCCAGCAGCCGGGGGACTAGCGGCCAAGAGACCCAGTACTTC.

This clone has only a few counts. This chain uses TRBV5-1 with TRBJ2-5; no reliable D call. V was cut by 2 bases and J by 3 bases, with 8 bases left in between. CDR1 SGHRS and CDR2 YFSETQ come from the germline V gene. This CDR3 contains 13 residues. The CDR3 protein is CASSFTTEETQYF. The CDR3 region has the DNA TGCGCCAGCAGCTTTACCACAGAAGAGACCCAGTACTTC.

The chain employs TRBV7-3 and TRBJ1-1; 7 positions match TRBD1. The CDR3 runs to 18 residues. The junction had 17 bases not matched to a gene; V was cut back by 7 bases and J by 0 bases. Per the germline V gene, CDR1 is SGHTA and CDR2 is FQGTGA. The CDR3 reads CASIDPWGTASMNTEAFF. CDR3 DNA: TGTGCCAGCATCGACCCTTGGGGGACAGCTTCCATGAACACTGAAGCTTTCTTT.